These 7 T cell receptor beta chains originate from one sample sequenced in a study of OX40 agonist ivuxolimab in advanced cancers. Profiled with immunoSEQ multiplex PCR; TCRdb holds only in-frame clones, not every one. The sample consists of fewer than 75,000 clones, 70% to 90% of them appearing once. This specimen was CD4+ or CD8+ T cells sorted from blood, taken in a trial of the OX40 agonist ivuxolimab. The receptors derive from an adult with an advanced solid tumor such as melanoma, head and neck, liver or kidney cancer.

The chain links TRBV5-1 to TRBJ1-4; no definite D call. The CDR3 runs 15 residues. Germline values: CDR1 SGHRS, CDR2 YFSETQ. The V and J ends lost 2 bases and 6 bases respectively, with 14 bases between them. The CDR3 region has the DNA TGCGCCAGCAGCTTCAAGCCGGTCAAAGATGAAAAACTGTTTTTT. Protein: CASSFKPVKDEKLFF.

The CDR3 here is CASNNRDTYTGELFF. CDR3 DNA sequence: TGTGCCAGTAATAACCGGGACACCTACACCGGGGAGCTGTTTTTT. This chain links TRBV19 with TRBJ2-2; weak D call: TRBD1 (6 bases). CDR1 is LNHDA, CDR2 SQIVND, per germline (reference sequence). This CDR3 region has 15 residues. The V end lost 7 bases, the J end lost 3 bases, and 15 bases lay between the germline ends. Complete variable domain (other parts from reference TRBV19 and TRBJ2-2): DGGITQSPKYLFRKEGQNVTLSCEQNLNHDAMYWYRQDPGQGLRLIYYSQIVNDFQKGDIAEGYSVSREKKESFPLTVTSAQKNPTAFYLCASNNRDTYTGELFFGEGSRLTVL.

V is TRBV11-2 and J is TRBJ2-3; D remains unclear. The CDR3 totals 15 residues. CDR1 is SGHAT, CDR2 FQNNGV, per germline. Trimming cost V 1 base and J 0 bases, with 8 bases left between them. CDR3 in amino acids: CASSLVGLSTDTQYF. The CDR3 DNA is TGTGCCAGCAGCTTAGTCGGTCTTAGCACAGATACGCAGTATTTT. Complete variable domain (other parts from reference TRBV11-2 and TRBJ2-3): EAGVAQSPRYKIIEKRQSVAFWCNPISGHATLYWYQQILGQGPKLLIQFQNNGVVDDSQLPKDRFSAERLKGVDSTLKIQPAKLEDSAVYLCASSLVGLSTDTQYFGPGTRLTVL.

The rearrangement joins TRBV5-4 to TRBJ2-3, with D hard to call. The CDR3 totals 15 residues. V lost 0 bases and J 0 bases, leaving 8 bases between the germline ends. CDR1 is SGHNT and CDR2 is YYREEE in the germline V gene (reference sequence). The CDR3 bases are TGTGCCAGCAGCTTGGCCGGTCTAAGCACAGATACGCAGTATTTT. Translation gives CASSLAGLSTDTQYF. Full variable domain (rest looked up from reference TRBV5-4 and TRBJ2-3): ETGVTQSPTHLIKTRGQQVTLRCSSQSGHNTVSWYQQALGQGPQFIFQYYREEENGRGNFPPRFSGLQFPNYSSELNVNALELDDSALYLCASSLAGLSTDTQYFGPGTRLTVL.

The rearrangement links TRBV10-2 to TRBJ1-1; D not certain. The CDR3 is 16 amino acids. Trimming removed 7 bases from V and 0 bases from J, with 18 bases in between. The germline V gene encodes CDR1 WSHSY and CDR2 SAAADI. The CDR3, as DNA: TGCGCCAGCAAGCCCACGCCAGGAAACATGAACACTGAAGCTTTCTTT. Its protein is CASKPTPGNMNTEAFF.

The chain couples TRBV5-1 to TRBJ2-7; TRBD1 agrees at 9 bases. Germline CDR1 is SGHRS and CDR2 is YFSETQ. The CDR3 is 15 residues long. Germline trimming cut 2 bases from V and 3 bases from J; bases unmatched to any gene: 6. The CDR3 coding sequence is TGCGCCAGCAGCTTAACCGGGACAGGGATCTACGAGCAGTACTTC. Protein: CASSLTGTGIYEQYF.

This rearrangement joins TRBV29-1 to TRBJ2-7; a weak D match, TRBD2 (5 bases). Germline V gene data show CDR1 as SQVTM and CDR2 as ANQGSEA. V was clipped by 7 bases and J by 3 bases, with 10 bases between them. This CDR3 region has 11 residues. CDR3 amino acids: CSALRDYEQYF. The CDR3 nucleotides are TGCAGCGCCCTCCGGGACTACGAGCAGTACTTC.